This T cell receptor beta chain was found in a study of T cell repertoires in cytomegalovirus infection. In regard to this clonotype: Its target is unknown.

Germline CDR1 is LGHNA and CDR2 is YSLEER. This CDR3 contains 15 residues. The J segment lost 4 bases and the V segment lost 3 bases, leaving 6 bases of the junction unmatched. TCRdb called the reads again in MiXCR, with one record for every CDR3 protein. The table lists some 940,000 distinct CDR3 sequences, under 40% of them singletons. The chain employs TRBV4-3 and TRBJ1-5; 7 bases are a match to TRBD1. This receptor was identified in a human donor in good health (CMV status not recorded). Some clones in this sample may be carry-over from other donors' samples. The sample here was cultured CD8+ T cells from PBMCs, taken from culture after CMV antigen stimulation. The CDR3 DNA reads as TGCGCCAGCAGCCAGGGCAGGGGGGAGAATCAGCCCCAGCATTTT. Encoded protein: CASSQGRGENQPQHF.